These 16 T cell receptor beta chains were sequenced from one sample in a study of T cell responses to AZD1222 COVID-19 vaccine. TCRdb's table, derived via immunoSEQ multiplex PCR, lists solely in-frame clones and lacks some. The sample has under 95,000 clones; about 90% are singletons. The source was peripheral blood, collected 28 days after the second AZD1222 dose. The receptors stem from an adult who received the AZD1222 COVID-19 vaccine.

The J gene is TRBJ1-2, the V gene TRBV6-5; D is undetermined. Per the germline V gene, CDR1 is MNHEY and CDR2 is SVGAGI. V was trimmed by 8 bases and J by 7 bases, leaving 20 bases between them. The CDR3 loop spans 14 amino acids. The CDR3 spells CASSDGWAVGGYTF. As DNA, the CDR3 is TGTGCCAGCTCAGATGGGTGGGCAGTCGGTGGCTACACCTTC.

On this clone: Distinct nucleotide sequences in the sample also encode this CDR3. The chain carries TRBV2 and TRBJ1-2; D might be TRBD1 (6 bases). The CDR3 is 12 amino acids. From germline, CDR1 is SNHLY and CDR2 FYNNEI. V was trimmed by 5 bases and J by 6 bases, leaving 10 bases between them. The CDR3 DNA follows: TGTGCCAGCAGTTTACAGGGTAATGGCTACACCTTC. Translation: CASSLQGNGYTF.

This rearrangement joins TRBV11-2 to TRBJ1-2; the D is unclear. The V gene lost 3 bases and the J gene lost 4 bases, with 12 bases spanning the gap. Germline V CDR1 and CDR2: SGHAT, FQNNGV. The CDR3 covers 14 residues. CDR3 DNA sequence: TGTGCCAGCAGCTTGGGCAGGAACCTCTATGGCTACACCTTC. Amino acid sequence: CASSLGRNLYGYTF.

This clone was seen a few times. This chain links TRBV19 with TRBJ1-1, with a weak D call TRBD1 (5 bases). Germline values: CDR1 LNHDA, CDR2 SQIVND (reference sequence). The germline V and J ends were trimmed by 1 base and 0 bases, with 9 bases remaining between them. This CDR3 spans 15 amino acids. CDR3 DNA sequence: TGTGCCAGTAGTATAGTGCCAGGGCTGAACACTGAAGCTTTCTTT. It specifies CASSIVPGLNTEAFF.

Of note for this clone: Other DNA variants within this sample encode the same CDR3. The chain is built from TRBV4-2 and TRBJ2-7; 7 positions match TRBD2. Germline values: CDR1 LGHNA, CDR2 YNFKEQ. This CDR3 is built from 14 residues. Trimming cost V 1 base and J 2 bases; bases outside gene matches: 2. The CDR3 nucleotides are TGTGCCAGCAGCCAAGCCGGGGGGACCTACGAGCAGTACTTC. Protein sequence: CASSQAGGTYEQYF.

This rearrangement joins TRBV24-1 to TRBJ1-2; possible D gene TRBD1, 6 bases. CDR1 and CDR2 from the germline V gene are KGHDR and SFDVKD. Trimming removed 6 bases from V and 7 bases from J, with 14 bases in between. The CDR3 contains 13 residues. The CDR3 loop reads CATSQGTGAGYTF. The CDR3, as DNA: TGTGCCACCAGTCAGGGGACCGGGGCTGGCTACACCTTC.

CDR3 in DNA: TGTGCCAGCAGCTTAGAGAGGGTAGCGGGACCTGAGCAGTTCTTC. Protein product: CASSLERVAGPEQFF. This chain uses TRBV11-2 with TRBJ2-1; 8 bases fit TRBD2. V lost 0 bases, J lost 9 bases, and 7 bases stayed unmatched. CDR1 is SGHAT and CDR2 is FQNNGV in the germline V gene. The CDR3 contains 15 residues.

The V and J genes are TRBV7-9 and TRBJ1-3, with D perhaps matching TRBD1 (5 bases). Germline CDR1 and CDR2: SEHNR and FQNEAQ (reference sequence). V lost 2 bases and J 2 bases, leaving 13 bases between the germline ends. This CDR3 comprises 16 residues. This CDR3 is CASSLRRDVAGNTIYF. The CDR3 DNA follows: TGTGCCAGCAGCTTACGGAGGGACGTCGCTGGAAACACCATATATTTT. The full variable domain, completed using reference TRBV7-9 and TRBJ1-3, is DTGVSQNPRHKITKRGQNVTFRCDPISEHNRLYWYRQTLGQGPEFLTYFQNEAQLEKSRLLSDRFSAERPKGSFSTLEIQRTEQGDSAMYLCASSLRRDVAGNTIYFGEGSWLTVV.

The chain links TRBV3-1 (or the pseudogene TRBV3-2) to TRBJ1-6, with D possibly matching TRBD1 (5 bases). Per the germline V gene, CDR1 is LGHDT and CDR2 is YNNKEL (reference sequence). V gave up 2 bases and J gave up 8 bases, with 13 bases separating them. This CDR3 has 15 residues. The chain's CDR3 is CASSQQRTRDSPLHF. The CDR3 DNA is TGTGCCAGCAGCCAACAACGGACAAGGGATTCACCCCTCCACTTT.

The J gene is TRBJ1-4, the V gene TRBV5-5; D ambiguous. The germline V gene encodes CDR1 SGHKS and CDR2 YYEKEE (reference sequence). This CDR3 is built from 13 residues. With 4 bases removed from V and 4 bases from J, the gap between germline ends came to 8 bases. CDR3 region: CASSATLNEKLFF. The CDR3 coding sequence is TGTGCCAGCAGCGCCACCCTTAATGAAAAACTGTTTTTT.

This rearrangement joins TRBV7-9 to TRBJ1-5; no reliable D call. CDR3 size: 12 residues. The germline V gene encodes CDR1 SEHNR and CDR2 FQNEAQ (reference sequence). With 1 base removed from V and 8 bases from J, the gap between germline ends came to 6 bases. CDR3: CASSLGQKPQHF. The DNA for the CDR3 is TGTGCCAGCAGCTTAGGGCAGAAGCCCCAGCATTTT.

The V gene is TRBV14, the J gene TRBJ2-1; D might be TRBD1 or TRBD2, each matching 5 bases. Germline loops: CDR1 SGHDN, CDR2 FVKESK. Trimming took 4 bases from V and 4 from J, leaving 17 bases between them. The CDR3 is made up of 16 amino acids. The CDR3 sequence: CASSPLTGTAYNEQFF. CDR3 in DNA: TGTGCCAGCAGCCCACTGACCGGGACGGCTTACAATGAGCAGTTCTTC.

The chain combines TRBV28 with TRBJ1-5; possible D gene TRBD1, 5 bases. V gave up 3 bases and J gave up 5 bases, with 11 bases separating them. The CDR3 extends over 14 amino acids. CDR1 is MDHEN and CDR2 is SYDVKM in the germline V gene. CDR3 DNA: TGTGCCAGCAGTTTCCCGCAGGGATATCAGCCCCAGCATTTT. As protein: CASSFPQGYQPQHF. The complete variable domain, with remaining parts taken from reference TRBV28 and TRBJ1-5, reads DVKVTQSSRYLVKRTGEKVFLECVQDMDHENMFWYRQDPGLGLRLIYFSYDVKMKEKGDIPEGYSVSREKKERFSLILESASTNQTSMYLCASSFPQGYQPQHFGDGTRLSIL.

Regarding this clone: The same CDR3 is also encoded by other DNA sequences in this sample. This sequence joins TRBV13 and TRBJ2-7; perhaps TRBD2 as D (6 bases). This CDR3 has 15 amino acids. With 0 bases removed from V and 3 bases from J, the gap between germline ends came to 12 bases. Germline assignment: CDR1 PRHDT and CDR2 FYEKMQ (reference sequence). The chain's CDR3 is CASSLGAGISYEQYF. The CDR3 nucleotides read TGTGCCAGCAGCTTAGGGGCGGGAATCAGCTACGAGCAGTACTTC.

This chain joins TRBV5-1 and TRBJ1-2; 7 bases fit TRBD1. Germline V gives CDR1 SGHRS, CDR2 YFSETQ. J gave up 1 base and V 0 bases, and 6 bases lay outside the gene matches. This CDR3 has 16 amino acids. The CDR3 here is CASSLGQGIYNYGYTF. The CDR3 coding sequence is TGCGCCAGCAGCTTGGGACAGGGAATTTATAACTATGGCTACACCTTC.

This clone was counted only a few times. This chain joins TRBV4-1 and TRBJ1-5; no definite D call. Germline V gene data show CDR1 as MGHRA and CDR2 as YSYEKL. Trimming stripped 1 base from V and 7 bases from J, with 5 bases between. This CDR3 has 12 amino acids. The CDR3 region has the DNA TGCGCCAGCAGCCAAGTCGGACAGCCCCAGCATTTT. It translates to CASSQVGQPQHF.